This passage covers 18 T cell receptor beta chains from one sample sequenced in a study of T cell responses to AZD1222 COVID-19 vaccine. Using immunoSEQ multiplex PCR, the repertoire was profiled, and TCRdb retains in-frame clones only, with some absent. Among approximately 110,000 clones listed, around 90% were seen once. The sequenced sample was peripheral blood, obtained on day 0 of AZD1222 vaccination. The receptors here all came from an adult in good health.

The chain recombines TRBV5-5 with TRBJ2-2; 12 positions agree with TRBD2. CDR1 is SGHKS, CDR2 YYEKEE, per germline (reference sequence). After removal of 4 bases from V and 6 bases from J, the junction contained 10 bases not matched to a gene. The CDR3 totals 17 residues. CDR3 sequence (DNA): TGTGCCAGCAGCCACCACCGGACTAGCGGGGAAGCCGGGGAGCTGTTTTTT. This gives the protein CASSHHRTSGEAGELFF.

J is TRBJ1-4 and V is TRBV9; TRBD1 might be the D (5 bases). Trimming removed 2 bases at V and 1 base at J, with 6 bases between. Germline V gives CDR1 SGDLS, CDR2 YYNGEE. This CDR3 is built from 14 residues. CDR3 bases: TGTGCCAGCAGCGTGGGGGGAACTAATGAAAAACTGTTTTTT. This gives the protein CASSVGGTNEKLFF.

This chain joins TRBV6-4 and TRBJ1-1; D is perhaps TRBD1 (5 bases). Trimming left V 3 bases short and J 3 bases short, with 8 bases between. CDR1 is MRHNA and CDR2 is SNTAGT in the germline V gene. The CDR3 totals 13 residues. The CDR3 DNA follows: TGTGCCAGCAGTGAGGGCAGGGACACTGAAGCTTTCTTT. Translated: CASSEGRDTEAFF.

This clone was recorded a few times. The chain joins TRBV29-1 to TRBJ2-1; D remains unclear. The V and J ends lost 6 bases and 6 bases respectively, with 9 bases between them. CDR3 length: 11 amino acids. Germline V gene lookup returns CDR1 SQVTM and CDR2 ANQGSEA. The CDR3 sequence: CSVGFGNEQFF. The CDR3 DNA sequence: TGCAGCGTCGGATTCGGCAATGAGCAGTTCTTC.

The CDR3 protein is CASSFGQGSNQPQHF. Here the CDR3 DNA reads TGTGCCAGCAGCTTCGGACAGGGGAGCAATCAGCCCCAGCATTTT. The gene calls are TRBV7-6 and TRBJ1-5; TRBD1 aligns across 9 bases. The germline CDR1 and CDR2 sequences are SGHVS and FNYEAQ. The CDR3 spans 15 residues. After removal of 3 bases from V and 1 base from J, the junction contained 1 base not matched to a gene.

This chain connects TRBV7-2 to TRBJ1-2; D is unresolved. Germline V gene lookup returns CDR1 SGHTA and CDR2 FQGNSA. Trimming removed 1 base at V and 1 base at J, with 10 bases between. This CDR3 has 15 residues. The CDR3 DNA reads TGTGCCAGCAGCTTAGGGTCAGAGAGTAACTATGGCTACACCTTC. It translates to CASSLGSESNYGYTF.

V usage is TRBV7-9 and J usage is TRBJ2-2; 9 positions match TRBD2. Unmatched junction bases numbered 8, after V lost 3 bases and J lost 6 bases. The CDR3 is 16 amino acids. Germline-derived CDR1 and CDR2 are SEHNR and FQNEAQ (reference sequence). The DNA of the CDR3 is TGTGCCAGCAGCTTCCCCCGCGGGGGGGGGCCCGGGGAGCTGTTTTTT. Protein product: CASSFPRGGGPGELFF. Full variable domain (rest looked up from reference TRBV7-9 and TRBJ2-2): DTGVSQNPRHKITKRGQNVTFRCDPISEHNRLYWYRQTLGQGPEFLTYFQNEAQLEKSRLLSDRFSAERPKGSFSTLEIQRTEQGDSAMYLCASSFPRGGGPGELFFGEGSRLTVL.

The rearrangement joins TRBV7-8 to TRBJ2-1; 12 bases match TRBD2. The CDR3 length is 16 residues. Germline values: CDR1 SGHVS, CDR2 FQNEAQ. The junction had 5 bases not matched to a gene; V was cut back by 1 base and J by 7 bases. The CDR3 DNA sequence: TGTGCCAGCAGCTTAGTCCTAGCGGGGGGGTATAATGAGCAGTTCTTC. Its protein is CASSLVLAGGYNEQFF.

The CDR3 nucleotides are TGTGCCAGCAGCTTAGAAGGGACAGCTAATTCACCCCTCCACTTT. Residues: CASSLEGTANSPLHF. This sequence joins TRBV11-2 and TRBJ1-6, with 7 positions matching TRBD1. CDR3 size: 15 residues. Germline CDR1 SGHAT, CDR2 FQNNGV. V gave up 0 bases and J gave up 6 bases; unmatched junction bases: 2.

The table lists this clone with a few counts. This chain connects TRBV28 to TRBJ1-2; the D is unclear. The CDR3 consists of 12 residues. Germline loops: CDR1 MDHEN, CDR2 SYDVKM. V dropped 4 bases and J dropped 4 bases, with 7 bases sitting between them. The CDR3 protein is CASSWTIYGYTF. The CDR3 bases are TGTGCCAGCAGTTGGACCATCTATGGCTACACCTTC.

V and J are TRBV21-1 and TRBJ2-7; the table's D call, TRBD2, has no DNA check behind it. TRBV21-1 corresponds to a pseudogene. The CDR3 is 15 residues long. CDR3 in DNA: TGTGCCAGCAGCAAAGCCTGGGGAGGGTCCTACGAGCAGTACTTC. Protein sequence: CASSKAWGGSYEQYF.

This chain connects TRBV5-1 to TRBJ2-1; D perhaps matches TRBD2 (6 bases). CDR1 and CDR2 from the germline V gene are SGHRS and YFSETQ. The CDR3 spans 15 residues. Trimming left V 7 bases short and J 7 bases short, with 21 bases between. In nucleotides, the CDR3 is TGCGCCAGCGACCTCGGGGGAAGTCTGGGGAATGAGCAGTTCTTC. It is translated as CASDLGGSLGNEQFF.

J is TRBJ2-1 and V is TRBV3-1 (or the pseudogene TRBV3-2), with TRBD2 matching over 8 bases. CDR1 and CDR2 from the germline V gene are LGHDT and YNNKEL (reference sequence). V shed 4 bases, J shed 8 bases, and the junction held 1 base outside the gene matches. The CDR3 is 12 residues long. Here the CDR3 DNA reads TGTGCCAGCAGCCGTAGCGGGGATGAGCAGTTCTTC. It yields the protein CASSRSGDEQFF.

The rearrangement uses TRBV9 and TRBJ2-5; D gene uncertain. The CDR3 has 15 amino acids. V was shortened by 4 bases and J by 0 bases, with 13 bases between the two germline ends. Germline CDR1 and CDR2: SGDLS and YYNGEE. The CDR3 region is CASSKESSYQETQYF. The CDR3 DNA is TGTGCCAGCAGCAAAGAATCCAGTTACCAAGAGACCCAGTACTTC.

The CDR3 region has the DNA TGCGCCAGCAGCTCAGGGGACAGGGATGTTTATGGCTACACCTTC. Translation: CASSSGDRDVYGYTF. The J gene is TRBJ1-2, the V gene TRBV5-1; 9 positions agree with TRBD1. The germline gives CDR1 SGHRS, CDR2 YFSETQ. The CDR3 sequence is 15 residues long. J lost 5 bases, V lost 3 bases, and 8 bases had no gene match.

The V gene is TRBV7-3, the J gene TRBJ1-1, with 10 nucleotides matching TRBD1. V shed 5 bases, J shed 7 bases, and the junction held 7 bases outside the gene matches. This CDR3 has 14 amino acids. Germline V gives CDR1 SGHTA, CDR2 FQGTGA. CDR3 bases: TGTGCCAGCAGCCCGACGACAGGGGGCTATGAAGCTTTCTTT. It specifies CASSPTTGGYEAFF.

Here the CDR3 reads CASSAGVLTEAFF. CDR3 bases: TGTGCCAGCAGTGCGGGAGTCCTCACTGAAGCTTTCTTT. This chain joins TRBV5-6 and TRBJ1-1; D not certain. The germline V and J ends were trimmed by 5 bases and 4 bases, with 12 bases remaining between them. Germline values: CDR1 SGHDT, CDR2 YYEEEE. This CDR3 comprises 13 residues.

The chain uses TRBV11-2 and TRBJ2-1; D unclear. Trimming stripped 1 base from V and 6 bases from J, with 7 bases between. Germline lookup yields CDR1 SGHAT and CDR2 FQNNGV. This CDR3 is 13 amino acids long. CDR3 nucleotide sequence: TGTGCCAGCAGCTTAGGTCGGTTCAATGAGCAGTTCTTC. Translation gives CASSLGRFNEQFF.